These 20 T cell receptor beta chains share one sample of origin, sequenced in a study of post-analysis software for immune sequencing data. Study findings and constraints: TRBV5-6, TRBV5-1 and TRBV20-1 belonged to a set of roughly 5 TRBV segments that were more frequent in patients than controls.

Their antigens remain unidentified. cDNA libraries for TCR beta contained unique molecular identifiers. Each CDR3 protein is one row after TCRdb ran MiXCR on the PCR reads. The sample lists roughly 870,000 distinct CDR3 sequences; 53% were seen once. Sequenced: blood. The receptors here all came from a girl aged 5-17 years with multiple sclerosis.

This sequence joins TRBV6-2 or TRBV6-3 and TRBJ2-4; 9 bases agree with TRBD2. The J call is uncertain, as TRBJ2-7 better fits the DNA end. This CDR3 is built from 15 residues. Looked up from germline, CDR1 is MNHEY and CDR2 is SVGEGT. DNA of the CDR3: TGTGCCAGCAGCCCTAGCCGCGGGAGGGCCAACGAGCAGTACTTC. Encoded protein: CASSPSRGRANEQYF.

V gene TRBV29-1 combines with J gene TRBJ1-4, with D hard to call. In germline, CDR1 is SQVTM, CDR2 ANQGSEA. This CDR3 has 15 residues. Between the trimmed V and J ends, which lost 0 bases and 5 bases, there was a span of 13 bases. As DNA, the CDR3 is TGCAGCGTTGAAGATCCAGGACGCCCAAATGAAAAACTGTTTTTT. This encodes CSVEDPGRPNEKLFF.

The V gene is TRBV9, the J gene TRBJ2-7, with D unresolved. The J call may be mistaken, given a closer DNA end match to TRBJ2-5. Germline CDR1 is SGDLS and CDR2 is YYNGEE. This CDR3 contains 13 residues. In DNA, the CDR3 is TGTGCCAGCAGCGGTACCTTGCGGGAGACCCAGTACTTC. This sequence encodes CASSGTLRETQYF.

The chain recombines TRBV20-1 with TRBJ1-2; perhaps TRBD1 as D (5 bases). There are 14 residues in the CDR3. The V end was cut by 6 bases, the J end by 6 bases, with 20 bases between. CDR1 and CDR2 (germline): DFQATT, SNEGSKA (reference sequence). Here the CDR3 reads CSALRGASNDGYTF. DNA for the CDR3: TGCAGTGCCCTCCGGGGCGCGTCTAATGATGGCTACACCTTC.

This clonotype was observed a few times. V is TRBV14 and J is TRBJ1-2; 7 bases line up with TRBD1. Germline trimming cut 4 bases from V and 4 bases from J; bases unmatched to any gene: 9. The CDR3 spans 15 residues. Germline V gene lookup returns CDR1 SGHDN and CDR2 FVKESK. The CDR3 spells CASSPRSQGGYGYTF. The CDR3 DNA reads as TGTGCCAGCAGCCCACGAAGCCAGGGGGGCTATGGCTACACCTTC.

The CDR3 region has the DNA TGTGCCACCAGCGCTCACAACTACGAGCAGTACTTC. As protein: CATSAHNYEQYF. The genes are TRBV15 and TRBJ2-7; D uncertain. V lost 5 bases and J 3 bases, leaving 8 bases between the germline ends. This CDR3 contains 12 residues. Per the germline V gene, CDR1 is LNHNV and CDR2 is YYDKDF (reference sequence).

The rearrangement uses TRBV3-1 and TRBJ2-7; weak D call: TRBD1 (6 bases). Germline-derived CDR1 and CDR2 are LGHDT and YNNKEL (reference sequence). This CDR3 has 13 amino acids. V shed 3 bases and J shed 2 bases, with 8 bases lying between them. CDR3 bases: TGTGCCAGCAGCCAGGACAGTACCTACGAGCAGTACTTC. The encoded protein is CASSQDSTYEQYF.

This chain uses TRBV7-9 with TRBJ1-4; D is possibly TRBD1 (5 bases). Germline CDR1 SEHNR, CDR2 FQNEAQ (reference sequence). The CDR3 extends over 14 amino acids. Between the trimmed V and J ends, which lost 3 bases and 3 bases, there was a span of 8 bases. CDR3 region: CASSLRGANEKLFF. The DNA of the CDR3 is TGTGCCAGCAGCTTGCGGGGGGCTAATGAAAAACTGTTTTTT. Variable domain in full (rest from reference TRBV7-9 and TRBJ1-4): DTGVSQNPRHKITKRGQNVTFRCDPISEHNRLYWYRQTLGQGPEFLTYFQNEAQLEKSRLLSDRFSAERPKGSFSTLEIQRTEQGDSAMYLCASSLRGANEKLFFGSGTQLSVL.

The CDR3: CASSPPIGLAGETQYF. The DNA of the CDR3 is TGTGCCAGCTCACCACCGATCGGACTAGCGGGAGAGACCCAGTACTTC. This sequence joins TRBV18 and TRBJ2-5, with 11 bases that match TRBD2. The CDR3 extends over 16 amino acids. The junction had 4 bases not matched to a gene; V was cut back by 0 bases and J by 4 bases. Germline V gives CDR1 KGHSH, CDR2 LQKENI.

The chain joins TRBV20-1 to TRBJ2-5, with TRBD1 matching 8 bases. There are 18 residues in the CDR3. J gave up 3 bases and V 0 bases, and 15 bases lay outside the gene matches. The germline V gene has CDR1 DFQATT and CDR2 SNEGSKA (reference sequence). The CDR3 here is CSARDPRGGQGEKETQYF. DNA for the CDR3: TGCAGTGCTAGAGATCCAAGGGGTGGACAGGGAGAGAAAGAGACCCAGTACTTC.

In its sample, this clonotype was seen a few times. J is TRBJ1-1 and V is TRBV6-6; no clear D. This CDR3 comprises 12 residues. V dropped 7 bases and J dropped 9 bases, with 15 bases sitting between them. Germline CDR1 is MNHNY and CDR2 is SVGAGI (reference sequence). The CDR3 loop is CASIMGEGKAFF. CDR3 coding DNA: TGTGCCAGCATCATGGGAGAGGGAAAAGCTTTCTTT.

This chain connects TRBV15 to TRBJ2-5; D remains ambiguous. The germline V gene encodes CDR1 LNHNV and CDR2 YYDKDF (reference sequence). The CDR3 extends over 15 amino acids. The V gene lost 0 bases and the J gene lost 1 base, with 9 bases spanning the gap. CDR3 region: CATSRDLNSQETQYF. CDR3 DNA sequence: TGTGCCACCAGCAGAGATTTGAACAGCCAAGAGACCCAGTACTTC.

This sequence joins TRBV5-1 and TRBJ1-5, with no clear D. V was shortened by 0 bases and J by 8 bases, with 9 bases between the two germline ends. CDR1 SGHRS and CDR2 YFSETQ come from the germline V gene. The CDR3 has 13 residues. This CDR3 is CASSLVGNEPQHF. CDR3 bases: TGCGCCAGCAGCTTGGTGGGAAATGAGCCCCAGCATTTT.

The chain links TRBV5-1 to TRBJ1-1, with D tentatively TRBD1 (5 bases). The CDR3 sequence is 15 residues long. V shed 3 bases and J shed 5 bases, with 17 bases lying between them. Germline CDR1 reads SGHRS; CDR2 reads YFSETQ. The CDR3 DNA follows: TGCGCCAGCAGCTCGGGACCCTCTCCGGCTACTGAAGCTTTCTTT. As protein: CASSSGPSPATEAFF.

This chain joins TRBV5-5 and TRBJ2-7; D unclear. Germline CDR1 and CDR2: SGHKS and YYEKEE (reference sequence). The CDR3 contains 16 residues. V lost 6 bases and J 0 bases, leaving 19 bases between the germline ends. The CDR3 nucleotides are TGTGCCAGCAACCCCCTCCCAGCGCAAGGCTCCTACGAGCAGTACTTC. It translates to CASNPLPAQGSYEQYF.

V usage is TRBV2 and J usage is TRBJ2-5; 7 nucleotides match TRBD1. V was clipped by 6 bases and J by 1 base; unmatched bases: 8. Germline values: CDR1 SNHLY, CDR2 FYNNEI. The CDR3 extends over 15 amino acids. The DNA of the CDR3 is TGTGCCAGCAGGAAGGGGGCCAAGGTCCAAGAGACCCAGTACTTC. Translated: CASRKGAKVQETQYF.

This clonotype was seen just once. This rearrangement joins TRBV19 to TRBJ1-2, with 8 bases matching TRBD1. Trimming removed 7 bases from V and 0 bases from J; junction bases left unmatched: 7. This CDR3 has 15 amino acids. The V gene's germline CDR1 is LNHDA and CDR2 SQIVND (reference sequence). CDR3 in DNA: TGTGCCAGTATTCCGGACAGGGAAGCTAACTATGGCTACACCTTC. The encoded protein is CASIPDREANYGYTF.

In this sample, this clonotype turned up a few times. This sequence joins TRBV29-1 and TRBJ2-7; D call uncertain. The CDR3 runs 12 residues. With 3 bases removed from V and 7 bases from J, the gap between germline ends came to 13 bases. CDR1 is SQVTM and CDR2 is ANQGSEA in the germline V gene. The CDR3 loop is CSVETLPGEQYF. CDR3 DNA sequence: TGCAGCGTTGAGACCCTACCCGGGGAGCAGTACTTC.

The genes are TRBV21-1 and TRBJ2-1. TRBV21-1 is listed as a pseudogene. The CDR3 contains 18 residues. The CDR3 loop is CASSKGLFSRSSYNEQFF. CDR3 in DNA: TGTGCCAGCAGCAAGGGGCTTTTTAGCAGGAGCTCCTACAATGAGCAGTTCTTC.

The gene calls are TRBV12-3 or TRBV12-4 and TRBJ2-1; no clear D gene. Trimming took 6 bases from V and 6 from J, leaving 18 bases between them. CDR3 length equals 15 residues. CDR3 DNA sequence: TGTGCCAGCAGGGCCTTCGCAGGTACGGGCAATGAGCAGTTCTTC. It specifies CASRAFAGTGNEQFF.